The following is a TCR beta chain sequence with its context. This record belongs to a study of OX40 agonist ivuxolimab in advanced cancers. Produced via immunoSEQ multiplex PCR; TCRdb's table is partial and in-frame only. Of around 80,000 clones in the sample, roughly four fifths are singletons; the top ten hold 4.5% to 6%. This receptor was identified in an adult with an advanced solid tumor such as melanoma, head and neck, liver or kidney cancer. The sequencing here drew on CD4+ or CD8+ T cells sorted from blood, taken in a trial of the OX40 agonist ivuxolimab.

The CDR3 protein is CASADRDNTEAFF. In DNA, the CDR3 is TGTGCTAGTGCTGACAGGGACAACACTGAAGCTTTCTTT. The chain couples TRBV12-5 to TRBJ1-1; 7 bases align to TRBD1. The V and J ends lost 7 bases and 2 bases, in that order; junction bases with no gene match: 4. CDR3 length equals 13 residues. Looked up from germline, CDR1 is LGHNT and CDR2 is FRNRAP.